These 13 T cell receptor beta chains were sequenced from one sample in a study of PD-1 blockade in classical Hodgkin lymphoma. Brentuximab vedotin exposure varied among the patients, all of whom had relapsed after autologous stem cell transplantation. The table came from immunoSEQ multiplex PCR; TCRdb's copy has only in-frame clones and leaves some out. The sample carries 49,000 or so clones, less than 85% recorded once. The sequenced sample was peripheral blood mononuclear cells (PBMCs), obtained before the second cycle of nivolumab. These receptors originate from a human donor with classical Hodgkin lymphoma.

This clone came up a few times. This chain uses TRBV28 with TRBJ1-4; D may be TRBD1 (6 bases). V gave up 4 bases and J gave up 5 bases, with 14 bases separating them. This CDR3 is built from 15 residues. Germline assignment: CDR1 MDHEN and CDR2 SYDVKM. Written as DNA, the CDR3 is TGTGCCAGCAGTTCCTGGACAGCGGGGAATGAAAAACTGTTTTTT. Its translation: CASSSWTAGNEKLFF. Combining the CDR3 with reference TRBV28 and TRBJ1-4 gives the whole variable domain DVKVTQSSRYLVKRTGEKVFLECVQDMDHENMFWYRQDPGLGLRLIYFSYDVKMKEKGDIPEGYSVSREKKERFSLILESASTNQTSMYLCASSSWTAGNEKLFFGSGTQLSVL.

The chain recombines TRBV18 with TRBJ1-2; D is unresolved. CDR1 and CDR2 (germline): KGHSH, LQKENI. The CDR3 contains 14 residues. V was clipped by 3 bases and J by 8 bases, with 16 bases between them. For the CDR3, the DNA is TGTGCCAGCTCACCTCCTACAGAATCCCAGGGCTACACCTTC. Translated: CASSPPTESQGYTF. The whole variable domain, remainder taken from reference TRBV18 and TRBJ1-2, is NAGVMQNPRHLVRRRGQEARLRCSPMKGHSHVYWYRQLPEEGLKFMVYLQKENIIDESGMPKERFSAEFPKEGPSILRIQQVVRGDSAAYFCASSPPTESQGYTFGSGTRLTVV.

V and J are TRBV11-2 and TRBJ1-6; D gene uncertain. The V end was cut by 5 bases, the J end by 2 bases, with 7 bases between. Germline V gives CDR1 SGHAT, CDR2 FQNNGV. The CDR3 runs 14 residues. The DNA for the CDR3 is TGTGCCAGCAGCACGTCCGCCTATAATTCACCCCTCCACTTT. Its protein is CASSTSAYNSPLHF.

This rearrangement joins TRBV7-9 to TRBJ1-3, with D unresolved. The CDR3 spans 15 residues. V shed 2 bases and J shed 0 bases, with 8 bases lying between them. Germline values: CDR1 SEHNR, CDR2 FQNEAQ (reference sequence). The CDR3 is CASSLSFSSGNTIYF. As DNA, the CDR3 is TGTGCCAGCAGCTTATCCTTTTCCTCTGGAAACACCATATATTTT.

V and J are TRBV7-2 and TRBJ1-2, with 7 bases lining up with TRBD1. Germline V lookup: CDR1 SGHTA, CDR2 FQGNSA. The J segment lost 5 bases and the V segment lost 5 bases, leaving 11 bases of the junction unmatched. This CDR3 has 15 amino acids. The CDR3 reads CASSPDGQGGYGYTF. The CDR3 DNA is TGTGCCAGCAGCCCGGACGGCCAGGGGGGTTATGGCTACACCTTC.

The CDR3 protein is CASSWWQSRLTGELFF. The CDR3 DNA follows: TGTGCCAGCAGCTGGTGGCAGAGCAGATTGACCGGGGAGCTGTTTTTT. V gene TRBV5-6 combines with J gene TRBJ2-2; D gene uncertain. This CDR3 has 16 residues. The V and J ends lost 3 bases and 5 bases respectively, with 17 bases between them. From germline, CDR1 is SGHDT and CDR2 YYEEEE.

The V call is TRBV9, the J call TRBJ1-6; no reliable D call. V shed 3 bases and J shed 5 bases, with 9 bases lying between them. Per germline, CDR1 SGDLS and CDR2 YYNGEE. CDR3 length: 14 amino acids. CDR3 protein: CASSGGWDNSPLHF. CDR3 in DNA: TGTGCCAGCAGCGGAGGATGGGATAATTCACCCCTCCACTTT. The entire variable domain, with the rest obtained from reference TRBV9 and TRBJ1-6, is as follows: DSGVTQTPKHLITATGQRVTLRCSPRSGDLSVYWYQQSLDQGLQFLIQYYNGEERAKGNILERFSAQQFPDLHSELNLSSLELGDSALYFCASSGGWDNSPLHFGNGTRLTVT.

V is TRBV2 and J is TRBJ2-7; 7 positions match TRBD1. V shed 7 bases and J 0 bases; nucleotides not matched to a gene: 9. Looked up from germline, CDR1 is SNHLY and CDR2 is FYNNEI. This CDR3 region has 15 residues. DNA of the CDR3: TGTGCCAGCACGGAGACAGGGTTAAGCTCCTACGAGCAGTACTTC. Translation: CASTETGLSSYEQYF.

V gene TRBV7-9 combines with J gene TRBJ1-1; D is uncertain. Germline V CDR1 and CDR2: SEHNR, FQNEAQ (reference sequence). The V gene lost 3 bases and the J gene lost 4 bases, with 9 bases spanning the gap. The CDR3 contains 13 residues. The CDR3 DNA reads TGTGCCAGCAGCTTCATGCGGAGCACTGAAGCTTTCTTT. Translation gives CASSFMRSTEAFF.

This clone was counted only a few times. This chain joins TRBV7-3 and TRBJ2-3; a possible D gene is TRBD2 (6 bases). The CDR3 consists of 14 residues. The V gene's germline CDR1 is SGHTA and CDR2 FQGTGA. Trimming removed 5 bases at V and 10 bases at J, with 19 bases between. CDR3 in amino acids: CASSPARDSPPQYF. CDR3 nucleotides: TGTGCCAGCAGCCCTGCTCGGGACTCCCCACCGCAGTATTTT.

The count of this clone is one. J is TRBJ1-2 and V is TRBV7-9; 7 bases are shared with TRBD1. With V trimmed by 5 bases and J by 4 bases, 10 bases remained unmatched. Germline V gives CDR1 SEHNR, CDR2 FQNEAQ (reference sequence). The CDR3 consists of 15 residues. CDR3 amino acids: CASSPPGGLSYGYTF. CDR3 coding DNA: TGTGCCAGCAGCCCCCCAGGGGGGCTCTCCTATGGCTACACCTTC.

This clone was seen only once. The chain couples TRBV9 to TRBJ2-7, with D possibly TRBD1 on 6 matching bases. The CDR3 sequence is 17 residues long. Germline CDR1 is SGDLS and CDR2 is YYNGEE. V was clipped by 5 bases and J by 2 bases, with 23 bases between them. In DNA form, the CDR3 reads TGTGCCAGCAGTAGTCGAGCAGGGGTAGTGGACGCCTACGAGCAGTACTTC. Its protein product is CASSSRAGVVDAYEQYF.

CDR3 bases: TGTGCCAGCAGATCGGGACTAGCGGGAGGCTACGAGCAGTACTTC. Its translation: CASRSGLAGGYEQYF. The rearrangement joins TRBV5-6 to TRBJ2-7, with TRBD2 matching 15 bases. Germline V lookup: CDR1 SGHDT, CDR2 YYEEEE. The CDR3 runs 15 residues. V trimming: 5 bases; J trimming: 3 bases; junction bases outside the gene matches: 3.